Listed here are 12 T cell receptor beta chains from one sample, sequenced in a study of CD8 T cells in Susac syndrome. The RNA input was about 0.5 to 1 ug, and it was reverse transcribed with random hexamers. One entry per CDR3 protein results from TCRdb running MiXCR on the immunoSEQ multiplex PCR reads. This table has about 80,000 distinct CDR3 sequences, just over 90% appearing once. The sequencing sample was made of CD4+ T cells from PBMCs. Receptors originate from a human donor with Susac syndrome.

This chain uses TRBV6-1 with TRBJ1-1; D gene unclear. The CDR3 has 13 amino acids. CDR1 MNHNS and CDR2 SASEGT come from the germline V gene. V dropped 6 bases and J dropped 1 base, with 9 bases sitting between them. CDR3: CASSVTANTEAFF. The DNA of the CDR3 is TGTGCCAGCAGCGTCACAGCGAACACTGAAGCTTTCTTT.

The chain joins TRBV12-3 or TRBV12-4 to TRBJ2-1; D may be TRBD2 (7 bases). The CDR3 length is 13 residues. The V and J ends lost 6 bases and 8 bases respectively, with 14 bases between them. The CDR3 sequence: CASSQEGGYEQFF. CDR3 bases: TGTGCCAGCAGCCAGGAGGGGGGGTATGAGCAGTTCTTC.

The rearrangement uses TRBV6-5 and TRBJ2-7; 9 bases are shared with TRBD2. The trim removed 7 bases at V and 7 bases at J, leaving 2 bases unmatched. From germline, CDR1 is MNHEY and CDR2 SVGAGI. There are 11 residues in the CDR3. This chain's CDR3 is CASILAGEQYF. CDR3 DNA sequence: TGTGCCAGCATCCTAGCGGGGGAGCAGTACTTC.

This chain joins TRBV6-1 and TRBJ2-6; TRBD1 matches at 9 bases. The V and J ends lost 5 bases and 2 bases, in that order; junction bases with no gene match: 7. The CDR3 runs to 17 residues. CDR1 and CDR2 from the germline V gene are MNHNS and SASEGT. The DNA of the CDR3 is TGTGCCAGCAGTCCCGGACAGGGGCTCGCTGGGGCCAACGTCCTGACTTTC. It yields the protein CASSPGQGLAGANVLTF.

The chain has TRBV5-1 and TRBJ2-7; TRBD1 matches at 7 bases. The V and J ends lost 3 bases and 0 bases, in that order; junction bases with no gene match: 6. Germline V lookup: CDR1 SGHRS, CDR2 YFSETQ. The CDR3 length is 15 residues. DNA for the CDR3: TGCGCCAGCAGCTACGGGACAGTTAGCTCCTACGAGCAGTACTTC. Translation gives CASSYGTVSSYEQYF.

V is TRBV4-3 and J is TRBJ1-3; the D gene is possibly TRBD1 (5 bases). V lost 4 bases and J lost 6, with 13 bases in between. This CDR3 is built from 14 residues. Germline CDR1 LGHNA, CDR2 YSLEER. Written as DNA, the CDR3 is TGCGCCAGCAGCCCAGGGTTCCCGATAAACACCATATATTTT. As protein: CASSPGFPINTIYF.

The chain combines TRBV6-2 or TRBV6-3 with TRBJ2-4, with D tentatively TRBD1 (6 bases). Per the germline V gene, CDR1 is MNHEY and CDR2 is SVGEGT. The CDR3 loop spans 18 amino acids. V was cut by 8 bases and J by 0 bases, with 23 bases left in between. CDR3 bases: TGTGCCAGCGAGCGCAGGGGCACACCGCCCGTAGCCAAAAACATTCAGTACTTC. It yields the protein CASERRGTPPVAKNIQYF.

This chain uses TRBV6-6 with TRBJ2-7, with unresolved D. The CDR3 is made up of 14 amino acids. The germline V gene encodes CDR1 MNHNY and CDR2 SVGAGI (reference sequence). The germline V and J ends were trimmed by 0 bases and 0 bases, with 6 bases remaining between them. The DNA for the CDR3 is TGTGCCAGCAGTTACTCGGCGAGCTCCTACGAGCAGTACTTC. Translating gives CASSYSASSYEQYF.

The CDR3, as DNA: TGTGCCAGCAGCCTTCCCCCCGGGACAGGGGGCGAATCTGAAGCTTTCTTT. Its protein product is CASSLPPGTGGESEAFF. V usage is TRBV7-9 and J usage is TRBJ1-1; 12 positions agree with TRBD1. Germline V gene data show CDR1 as SEHNR and CDR2 as FQNEAQ (reference sequence). The CDR3 runs to 17 residues. The ends lost 5 bases at V and 6 bases at J; junction bases unmatched: 13.

CDR3 DNA: TGCGCCAGCAGCCACGCCTCTCTTGGCAATGAGCAGTTCTTC. Its translation is CASSHASLGNEQFF. The chain has TRBV4-3 and TRBJ2-1; D call uncertain. This CDR3 contains 14 residues. Trimming cost V 3 bases and J 6 bases, with 12 bases left between them. Germline V gene lookup returns CDR1 LGHNA and CDR2 YSLEER.

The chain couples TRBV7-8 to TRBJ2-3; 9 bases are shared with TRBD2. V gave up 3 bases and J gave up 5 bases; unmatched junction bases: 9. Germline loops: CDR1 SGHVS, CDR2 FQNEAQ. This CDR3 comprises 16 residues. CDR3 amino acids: CASSLGGSGRGDTQYF. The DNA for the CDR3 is TGTGCCAGCAGCTTGGGCGGTAGCGGGAGAGGAGATACGCAGTATTTT.

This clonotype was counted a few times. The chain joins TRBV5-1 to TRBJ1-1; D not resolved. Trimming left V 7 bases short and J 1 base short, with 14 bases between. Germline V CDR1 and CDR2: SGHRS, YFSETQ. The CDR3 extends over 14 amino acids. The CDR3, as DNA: TGCGCCAGCCGGTCCGAAGTACAGAACACTGAAGCTTTCTTT. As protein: CASRSEVQNTEAFF.